The 28 T cell receptor beta chains below all came from one sample that was sequenced in a study of vaccination and CD4 T cells after COVID-19. Treatment defined: roughly 11-day PBMC culture with coronavirus spike peptide pools or control peptides (ViraFEST assay). These TCRs' antigens remain unknown. Cultured CD4+ T-cell DNA underwent Oncomine TCR Beta short-read sequencing. Each CDR3 protein gets one entry after TCRdb re-called the PCR reads with MiXCR. The sample contains some 13,000 distinct CDR3 sequences, about 67% of which appear only once. Sequenced: CD4+ T cells from blood, cultured in vitro. These TCRs come from a human donor who had recovered from COVID-19.

The gene calls are TRBV6-1 and TRBJ1-5; the D is unclear. In germline, CDR1 is MNHNS, CDR2 SASEGT. This CDR3 has 14 residues. Trimming left V 6 bases short and J 3 bases short, with 12 bases between. The CDR3 bases are TGTGCCAGCAGCCTAGGACGAGTCAATCAGCCCCAGCATTTT. Protein: CASSLGRVNQPQHF.

The genes are TRBV6-1 and TRBJ2-7; TRBD1 agrees at 7 bases. V lost 6 bases to trimming and J lost 2 bases; unmatched junction nucleotides: 4. The CDR3 sequence is 13 residues long. The V gene's germline CDR1 is MNHNS and CDR2 SASEGT. The CDR3 bases are TGTGCCAGCAGGCCGGGACAGACCTACGAGCAGTACTTC. Translation: CASRPGQTYEQYF.

This chain joins TRBV15 and TRBJ2-1; possibly TRBD2 for D (7 bases). The CDR3 sequence is 17 residues long. Germline loops: CDR1 LNHNV, CDR2 YYDKDF (reference sequence). V was trimmed by 3 bases and J by 6 bases, leaving 21 bases between them. CDR3 DNA sequence: TGTGCCACCAGCAGGTCTGGGACTCCTAGGGGGGGCAATGAGCAGTTCTTC. Protein product: CATSRSGTPRGGNEQFF.

This clonotype was seen a few times. The rearrangement links TRBV15 to TRBJ2-3, with a weak D call TRBD2 (5 bases). Per germline, CDR1 LNHNV and CDR2 YYDKDF (reference sequence). With 2 bases removed from V and 0 bases from J, the gap between germline ends came to 12 bases. This CDR3 contains 16 residues. CDR3 protein: CATSRKLDYSTDTQYF. As DNA, the CDR3 is TGTGCCACCAGCAGAAAGCTAGACTATAGCACAGATACGCAGTATTTT.

The chain links TRBV7-6 to TRBJ1-6, with TRBD1 matching 7 bases. CDR1 and CDR2 from the germline V gene are SGHVS and FNYEAQ. The CDR3 contains 17 residues. After removal of 0 bases from V and 8 bases from J, the junction contained 10 bases not matched to a gene. Here the CDR3 reads CASSLAASDRVDSPLHF. The CDR3 nucleotides read TGTGCCAGCAGCTTAGCGGCATCTGACAGGGTCGATTCACCCCTCCACTTT.

This clonotype was seen only a few times. J is TRBJ2-2 and V is TRBV10-3, with TRBD1 as a possible D gene (7 bases). V was cut by 10 bases and J by 3 bases, with 15 bases left in between. There are 14 residues in the CDR3. Per the germline V gene, CDR1 is ENHRY and CDR2 is SYGVKD. The CDR3 sequence: CATEGQKHTGELFF. DNA for the CDR3: TGTGCCACGGAGGGACAGAAGCACACCGGGGAGCTGTTTTTT.

This chain links TRBV20-1 with TRBJ2-3; D not certain. Germline values: CDR1 DFQATT, CDR2 SNEGSKA (reference sequence). V dropped 1 base and J dropped 2 bases, with 13 bases sitting between them. The CDR3 consists of 15 residues. The CDR3 DNA reads as TGCAGTGCTAGAGCAGGCGCCAGCTTCACAGATACGCAGTATTTT. It encodes CSARAGASFTDTQYF.

The V and J genes are TRBV12-3 or TRBV12-4 and TRBJ2-7; D is possibly TRBD1 or TRBD2 (6 bases each). V was clipped by 6 bases and J by 4 bases, with 10 bases between them. CDR3 length: 12 amino acids. The CDR3 here is CASRGGSYEQYF. In DNA form, the CDR3 reads TGTGCCAGCAGAGGGGGGTCGTACGAGCAGTACTTC.

The sample holds one count of this clonotype. The chain is built from TRBV6-1 and TRBJ2-7; 14 bases agree with TRBD2. This CDR3 is built from 19 residues. The germline V gene encodes CDR1 MNHNS and CDR2 SASEGT. V lost 6 bases to trimming and J lost 6 bases; unmatched junction nucleotides: 19. The CDR3 reads CASSLRGTRRLAGGCEQYF. Here the CDR3 DNA reads TGTGCCAGCAGCCTACGGGGAACTCGAAGACTAGCGGGAGGGTGCGAGCAGTACTTC.

The rearrangement uses TRBV21-1 and TRBJ2-2; TRBD2 was called by the table and not checked on the DNA. TRBV21-1 is reported as a pseudogene. The CDR3 sequence is 14 residues long. The CDR3 spells CASSKAQDYGELFF. In nucleotides, the CDR3 is TGTGCCAGCAGCAAAGCCCAGGACTACGGGGAGCTGTTTTTT.

The CDR3: CASSYVSGIPYGYTF. The CDR3, as DNA: TGTGCCAGCAGTTACGTCTCCGGAATCCCCTATGGCTACACCTTC. V and J are TRBV6-5 and TRBJ1-2, with D uncertain. This CDR3 has 15 residues. V was trimmed by 2 bases and J by 4 bases, leaving 14 bases between them. Germline CDR1 reads MNHEY; CDR2 reads SVGAGI.

V is TRBV7-2 and J is TRBJ2-7; a weak D match, TRBD2 (6 bases). Looked up from germline, CDR1 is SGHTA and CDR2 is FQGNSA. Between the trimmed V and J ends, which lost 4 bases and 4 bases, there was a span of 14 bases. The CDR3 loop spans 14 amino acids. CDR3 DNA sequence: TGTGCCAGCAGCTCCCCGCGGCTAGCGTACGAGCAGTACTTC. Protein sequence: CASSSPRLAYEQYF.

This clonotype was found a few times. V gene TRBV5-4 combines with J gene TRBJ2-5, with TRBD1 matching 8 bases. V was pared by 0 bases and J by 1 base, with 5 bases of the junction left unmatched. This CDR3 comprises 16 residues. The germline gives CDR1 SGHNT, CDR2 YYREEE (reference sequence). The CDR3, as DNA: TGTGCCAGCAGCTTGGGGCTTGGACAGGGCCAAGAGACCCAGTACTTC. It yields the protein CASSLGLGQGQETQYF.

J is TRBJ2-2 and V is TRBV6-2 or TRBV6-3; D possibly matches TRBD1 or TRBD2 (5 bases each). The V gene lost 0 bases and the J gene lost 2 bases, with 13 bases spanning the gap. Germline V lookup: CDR1 MNHEY, CDR2 SVGEGT. This CDR3 region has 17 residues. The CDR3 nucleotides read TGTGCCAGCAGTTACTCGGGGGAATACCTCAACACCGGGGAGCTGTTTTTT. Amino acids: CASSYSGEYLNTGELFF.

This chain connects TRBV10-1 to TRBJ2-3, with 9 positions matching TRBD1. Looked up from germline, CDR1 is WNHNN and CDR2 is SYGVQD (reference sequence). This CDR3 comprises 14 residues. Trimming removed 3 bases from V and 5 bases from J; junction bases left unmatched: 3. CDR3 DNA: TGCGCCAGCAGTGAACAGGGGGCTATAGATACGCAGTATTTT. Translation: CASSEQGAIDTQYF.

This sequence joins TRBV2 and TRBJ2-5; 7 positions agree with TRBD1. Trimming cost V 4 bases and J 4 bases; bases outside gene matches: 9. Germline-derived CDR1 and CDR2 are SNHLY and FYNNEI. The CDR3 is 15 residues long. CDR3 bases: TGTGCCAGCAGTGCCTTGGGACAGTTGACAGAGACCCAGTACTTC. Protein product: CASSALGQLTETQYF. The entire variable domain, with the rest obtained from reference TRBV2 and TRBJ2-5, is as follows: EPEVTQTPSHQVTQMGQEVILRCVPISNHLYFYWYRQILGQKVEFLVSFYNNEISEKSEIFDDQFSVERPDGSNFTLKIRSTKLEDSAMYFCASSALGQLTETQYFGPGTRLLVL.

This chain links TRBV5-1 with TRBJ2-1, with a possible D match to TRBD2 (5 bases). This CDR3 comprises 15 residues. Trimming removed 4 bases from V and 0 bases from J, with 11 bases in between. Germline CDR1 is SGHRS and CDR2 is YFSETQ. The CDR3 is CASSRGASSYNEQFF. In DNA form, the CDR3 reads TGCGCCAGCAGCCGGGGTGCCAGCTCCTACAATGAGCAGTTCTTC. Combining the CDR3 with reference TRBV5-1 and TRBJ2-1 gives the whole variable domain KAGVTQTPRYLIKTRGQQVTLSCSPISGHRSVSWYQQTPGQGLQFLFEYFSETQRNKGNFPGRFSGRQFSNSRSEMNVSTLELGDSALYLCASSRGASSYNEQFFGPGTRLTVL.

V usage is TRBV7-9 and J usage is TRBJ2-1; 13 bases align to TRBD2. This CDR3 is 21 amino acids long. With V trimmed by 6 bases and J by 3 bases, 20 bases remained unmatched. CDR1 is SEHNR and CDR2 is FQNEAQ in the germline V gene (reference sequence). DNA of the CDR3: TGTGCCAGCAGTTCATCGGGACAGGCATTACTAGCGGGAGGGGGCTACAATGAGCAGTTCTTC. It encodes CASSSSGQALLAGGGYNEQFF. Using reference TRBV7-9 and TRBJ2-1 for the parts outside the CDR3, the full variable domain is DTGVSQNPRHKITKRGQNVTFRCDPISEHNRLYWYRQTLGQGPEFLTYFQNEAQLEKSRLLSDRFSAERPKGSFSTLEIQRTEQGDSAMYLCASSSSGQALLAGGGYNEQFFGPGTRLTVL.

This clonotype was observed a handful of times. CDR3 DNA sequence: TGCGCCAGCAGCCATGGCTGGGGAAAAGGTGAAAAACTGTTTTTT. Its translation: CASSHGWGKGEKLFF. The chain employs TRBV5-1 and TRBJ1-4; no firm D call. Germline loops: CDR1 SGHRS, CDR2 YFSETQ. This CDR3 spans 15 amino acids. With 4 bases removed from V and 7 bases from J, the gap between germline ends came to 17 bases.

There are a few counts of this clonotype. V usage is TRBV6-1 and J usage is TRBJ1-1; D might be TRBD1 (5 bases). Trimming pared 5 bases from V and 5 bases from J, leaving 12 bases between. This CDR3 has 13 residues. Per the germline V gene, CDR1 is MNHNS and CDR2 is SASEGT. This chain's CDR3 is CASSSSGATEAFF. CDR3 nucleotide sequence: TGTGCCAGCAGTAGCAGTGGGGCTACTGAAGCTTTCTTT.

This clonotype was picked up a small number of times. The V gene is TRBV12-3 or TRBV12-4, the J gene TRBJ1-2, with TRBD1 as a possible D gene (6 bases). V was cut by 5 bases and J by 3 bases, with 13 bases left in between. CDR3 size: 14 residues. The CDR3 nucleotides read TGTGCCAGCAGTCCTATCGGGACACACTATGGCTACACCTTC. Protein product: CASSPIGTHYGYTF.

The chain is built from TRBV20-1 and TRBJ1-5; the D gene is possibly TRBD1 (5 bases). The germline V gene has CDR1 DFQATT and CDR2 SNEGSKA (reference sequence). Trimming took off 0 bases at V and 7 bases at J, with 13 bases between the two ends. The CDR3 contains 14 residues. The CDR3 coding sequence is TGCAGTGCTAGAGAAACAGGTCAGGGACAGCCCCAGCATTTT. This gives the protein CSARETGQGQPQHF.

A single count supports this clonotype. This sequence joins TRBV20-1 and TRBJ1-2; D gene unclear. The CDR3 is 13 amino acids. The ends were cut back, 3 bases at V and 1 base at J, with 9 bases in the middle. Germline CDR1 reads DFQATT; CDR2 reads SNEGSKA (reference sequence). CDR3 amino acids: CSASEAVNYGYTF. The DNA of the CDR3 is TGCAGTGCTAGTGAAGCAGTTAACTATGGCTACACCTTC.

V usage is TRBV6-1 and J usage is TRBJ2-3; TRBD2 aligns across 9 bases. The CDR3 is 16 residues long. Trimming removed 0 bases from V and 3 bases from J; junction bases left unmatched: 4. CDR1 MNHNS and CDR2 SASEGT come from the germline V gene. CDR3 region: CASSEALTSGTDTQYF. DNA of the CDR3: TGTGCCAGCAGTGAAGCGCTAACTAGCGGGACAGATACGCAGTATTTT.

This sequence joins TRBV5-6 and TRBJ1-5, with 8 bases that match TRBD1. This CDR3 is 16 amino acids long. Trimming cost V 0 bases and J 6 bases; bases outside gene matches: 8. Germline assignment: CDR1 SGHDT and CDR2 YYEEEE. In DNA form, the CDR3 reads TGTGCCAGCAGCTTGGGAGGCAGGGGGCAGGTTCAGCCCCAGCATTTT. Its protein product is CASSLGGRGQVQPQHF. The whole variable domain, filled in from reference TRBV5-6 and TRBJ1-5, reads DAGVTQSPTHLIKTRGQQVTLRCSPKSGHDTVSWYQQALGQGPQFIFQYYEEEERQRGNFPDRFSGHQFPNYSSELNVNALLLGDSALYLCASSLGGRGQVQPQHFGDGTRLSIL.

V gene TRBV6-1 combines with J gene TRBJ1-5, with D possibly TRBD1 on 6 matching bases. Trimming shortened V by 10 bases and J by 7 bases, and 17 bases separated the two germline ends. The CDR3 has 13 residues. Germline V gene lookup returns CDR1 MNHNS and CDR2 SASEGT. DNA of the CDR3: TGTGCCATCAGGCCGGGGGCAATACAGCCCCAGCATTTT. It specifies CAIRPGAIQPQHF.

The chain has TRBV20-1 and TRBJ2-3, with 10 positions matching TRBD2. The CDR3 runs 15 residues. V lost 3 bases, J lost 2 bases, and 5 bases stayed unmatched. Germline lookup yields CDR1 DFQATT and CDR2 SNEGSKA (reference sequence). The CDR3: CSASLTSGLTDTQYF. The DNA for the CDR3 is TGCAGTGCTAGCTTGACTAGCGGGCTCACAGATACGCAGTATTTT.

The rearrangement links TRBV6-1 to TRBJ2-7; 9 bases are shared with TRBD1. This CDR3 spans 13 amino acids. Trimming at V came to 9 bases and at J to 2 bases, leaving 5 bases not matched to a gene. Germline values: CDR1 MNHNS, CDR2 SASEGT. The chain's CDR3 is CARGTGTPYEQYF. In DNA form, the CDR3 reads TGTGCCAGGGGGACAGGGACTCCCTACGAGCAGTACTTC.